The 10 T cell receptor beta chains below all came from one sample that was sequenced in a study of blood T cells in healthy people across ages. A second roughly 6 to 12 cycle PCR used barcoded and J-beta primers. Each CDR3 protein gets one entry after TCRdb re-called the 5' RACE reads with MiXCR. The data hold around 1,500,000 distinct CDR3 sequences, with about 43% observed a single time. Sequenced sample: blood. These receptors were taken from a woman aged 18-35 years in good health.

This sequence joins TRBV6-5 and TRBJ2-1; 8 bases map to TRBD2. The end of the DNA is better explained by TRBJ2-7, so the J call may be wrong. The CDR3 extends over 13 amino acids. Germline V gene sequence: CDR1 MNHEY, CDR2 SVGAGI. This chain's CDR3 is CASRTSGHNEQYF. The CDR3 nucleotides read TGTGCCAGTCGAACTAGCGGCCACAATGAGCAGTACTTC.

Comment on this clonotype: At one boundary the junction diverges from the germline segment, which might be a read error. This chain uses TRBV20-1 with TRBJ2-3; D may match TRBD1 or TRBD2 (5 bases each). Germline V gene lookup returns CDR1 DFQATT and CDR2 SNEGSKA (reference sequence). This CDR3 contains 15 residues. CDR3: CGARESGARTDTQYF. In DNA, the CDR3 is TGCGGTGCTAGAGAATCCGGGGCCCGCACAGATACGCAGTATTTT.

The chain uses TRBV20-1 and TRBJ2-7; TRBD1 agrees at 8 bases. V lost 1 base and J lost 8; bases outside the gene matches: 10. The germline V gene encodes CDR1 DFQATT and CDR2 SNEGSKA (reference sequence). There are 14 residues in the CDR3. The CDR3: CSARVLQGVAKQYF. DNA of the CDR3: TGCAGTGCTAGAGTTCTACAGGGGGTAGCGAAGCAGTACTTC.

This sequence joins TRBV6-1 and TRBJ2-1; 14 bases fit TRBD2. The V segment lost 5 bases and the J segment 4 bases; nucleotides outside the gene matches: 13. CDR1 is MNHNS, CDR2 SASEGT, per germline. The CDR3 has 19 residues. CDR3 amino acids: CASSRGTSGSANPYNEQFF. As DNA, the CDR3 is TGTGCCAGCAGTCGGGGGACTAGCGGGAGTGCAAATCCTTACAATGAGCAGTTCTTC.

The chain uses TRBV20-1 and TRBJ1-2; 9 nucleotides align to TRBD1. There are 13 residues in the CDR3. The germline gives CDR1 DFQATT, CDR2 SNEGSKA (reference sequence). V was clipped by 6 bases and J by 5 bases; unmatched bases: 7. The CDR3 region is CSARTGAGYGYTF. CDR3 sequence (DNA): TGCAGTGCGCGGACAGGGGCCGGGTATGGCTACACCTTC.

This clonotype was observed a few times. The V and J genes are TRBV4-1 and TRBJ2-7; 7 bases map to TRBD1. The length of the CDR3 is 15 residues. CDR1 MGHRA and CDR2 YSYEKL come from the germline V gene. The J segment lost 3 bases and the V segment lost 4 bases, leaving 9 bases of the junction unmatched. The CDR3 here is CASSRVDRDHYEQYF. CDR3 DNA: TGCGCCAGCAGCCGAGTCGACAGGGATCACTACGAGCAGTACTTC.

Points on this clonotype: A much larger clone is a single base away; this may be a read error. The J gene is TRBJ1-4, the V gene TRBV10-3, with D unresolved. The germline CDR1 and CDR2 sequences are ENHRY and SYGVKD. The CDR3 covers 13 residues. CDR3 region: CATSETNNEKLFF. DNA of the CDR3: TGTGCCACCAGTGAGACGAATAATGAAAAACTGTTTTTT.

The genes are TRBV10-3 and TRBJ2-1; 8 bases align to TRBD2. The V gene's germline CDR1 is ENHRY and CDR2 SYGVKD. This CDR3 spans 12 amino acids. J lost 6 bases, V lost 5 bases, and 0 bases had no gene match. The CDR3 DNA follows: TGTGCCATCAGTACTAGCGGCAATGAGCAGTTCTTC. It codes for CAISTSGNEQFF.

This clonotype showed up just a few times. This chain uses TRBV20-1 with TRBJ2-7; 12 nucleotides agree with TRBD1. V was clipped by 5 bases and J by 2 bases; unmatched bases: 13. CDR3 length: 17 amino acids. Germline loops: CDR1 DFQATT, CDR2 SNEGSKA (reference sequence). As DNA, the CDR3 is TGCAGTGCTCTCCAAGGGACAGGGGGCGCGAGCCCCTACGAGCAGTACTTC. It codes for CSALQGTGGASPYEQYF.

In its sample, this clonotype was seen many times. The chain is built from TRBV4-1 and TRBJ2-7; TRBD2 might be the D (5 bases). The CDR3 is made up of 17 amino acids. Deletions cut 1 base from V and 4 bases from J, with 20 bases between. The germline V gene encodes CDR1 MGHRA and CDR2 YSYEKL. The CDR3 protein is CASSQVATVPEGYEQYF. In DNA form, the CDR3 reads TGCGCCAGCAGCCAAGTGGCGACCGTCCCCGAGGGTTACGAGCAGTACTTC.